This T cell receptor beta chain was captured in a study of PD-L1 blockade in urothelial cancer. The length of the CDR3 is 17 residues. V lost 2 bases, J lost 5 bases, and 11 bases stayed unmatched. Germline V gene lookup returns CDR1 WSHSY and CDR2 SAAADI. Using immunoSEQ multiplex PCR, the repertoire was profiled, and TCRdb retains in-frame clones only, with some absent. The data hold approximately 46,000 clones, with more than 75% observed a single time. The sequence was obtained from a man between 65 and 79 years old with urothelial cancer. The V call is TRBV10-2, the J call TRBJ2-7; 11 bases fit TRBD2. The source material was PBMCs, sampled around atezolizumab (anti-PD-L1) treatment. CDR3 bases: TGCGCCAGCAGTGAGCCTCCGGGACTAGCGGATTTAGACGAGCAGTACTTC. Translated: CASSEPPGLADLDEQYF.